This T cell receptor (beta chain) derives from a study of blood T cell repertoires in COVID-19. Study overall: Whether acute or convalescent, the COVID-19 samples came from the United States, Italy and Spain. PBMCs, B-cell-depleted T cells, or T cells provided the cDNA or gDNA that made up the material.

The authors' processing: The authors estimated nucleated cell counts from reference gene primer amplification. Sequencing was performed with immunoSEQ multiplex PCR; in TCRdb, only in-frame clones are kept and a portion is missing. V, J and clone size reflect that table, while D and trimming were determined from the DNA. The repertoire holds 100,000 or so clones, roughly 76% seen once, with roughly 10% in the top ten. V dropped 4 bases and J dropped 4 bases, with 22 bases sitting between them. The germline V gene has CDR1 LGHDT and CDR2 YNNKEL (reference sequence). CDR3 length equals 17 residues. This TCR was sampled from a human donor in a cohort sampled during active COVID-19. Source material: peripheral blood. The chain combines TRBV3-1 (or the pseudogene TRBV3-2) with TRBJ1-2; possible D gene TRBD1, 6 bases. CDR3 sequence: CASSRYDRTELSYGYTF. The CDR3, as DNA: TGTGCCAGCAGCCGTTACGATCGGACAGAGTTATCCTATGGCTACACCTTC.